The clone carrying this TCR beta chain was found many times. Its antigen is currently unknown. The entry originates in a study of T cells in Graves' hyperthyroidism and ophthalmopathy. At the level of the study: It was at initial diagnosis, before any treatment, that peripheral blood was collected.

Study conclusions and caveats: Most thyroid clonotypes expanded above 0.001 were also detected in blood.

TCR beta CDR3 region amplification was performed from RNA transcripts. HTBI primers drove first-round RT-PCR of the TCR CDR3. TCRdb reanalysed the multiplex PCR reads using MiXCR and keeps one entry per CDR3 protein. The sample records 550,000 to 850,000 distinct CDR3 sequences, about 19% being singletons. The germline V gene encodes CDR1 SGDLS and CDR2 YYNGEE. The V and J ends lost 0 bases and 2 bases respectively, with 17 bases between them. The CDR3 runs 17 residues. The source material was blood. This chain joins TRBV9 and TRBJ1-2; possibly TRBD1 for D (5 bases). The TCR sequence derives from a woman aged 45-60 years with Graves' hyperthyroidism that later progressed to Graves' ophthalmopathy. The CDR3 DNA reads TGTGCCAGCAGCGTAGACCCGCTCGGGGCGGAAAACTATGGCTACACCTTC. Its protein is CASSVDPLGAENYGYTF.